This T cell receptor beta chain was recorded in a study of molecular identifiers for immune sequencing clone quantification. This CDR3 is built from 14 residues. The V gene's germline CDR1 is SGHDT and CDR2 YYEEEE. V shed 7 bases and J 2 bases; nucleotides not matched to a gene: 6. Listed TCR primers, together with previously described methods, were used for the bulk TCR libraries. In TCRdb, the PCR reads were re-called with MiXCR into one record per CDR3 protein. The table records more than 450,000 distinct CDR3 sequences, around 21% of them present only once. This TCR was sampled from a human donor in good health. Some libraries in this study had Jurkat cell RNA spiked in. The chain combines TRBV5-6 with TRBJ2-1, with 7 bases fitting TRBD1. Sequenced: naive CD8+ T cells from blood, with Jurkat cell RNA spiked in. The subset was: FACS-sorted CD8+CD4-CCR7+CD45RA+ naive T cells. In DNA form, the CDR3 reads TGTGCCAGCCGGGACAGTGTAACCTACAATGAGCAGTTCTTC. It specifies CASRDSVTYNEQFF.